This T cell receptor (beta chain) was captured by sequencing in a study of T cell responses to AZD1222 COVID-19 vaccine (dated by TCRdb to about 2021). The study in broad terms: AZD1222 recipients with second doses at about 4 weeks or about 12 weeks were pooled, because spike-specific TCR depth and breadth did not differ between schedules. Trial participants were enrolled into age subgroups of 18-55, 56-69 and 70-plus years, which contained 148, 28 and 57 TCR-sequenced participants, respectively. A total of approximately 230 trial participants underwent TCR sequencing, of whom about 200 received two doses of AZD1222 and about 25 received two doses of the MenACWY control vaccine. What the research found in general, with its limitations: After two AZD1222 doses, spike-specific TCR breadth and depth were significantly higher than at day 0 and than in MenACWY recipients. CD4 TCRs associated with the vaccine covered the entire spike protein, and the dominant responses were in regions 160-218 and 743-854. Epitopes outside the regions mutated in the B.1.351 and B.1.1.7 variants were reportedly recognized by nearly half of the unique spike-specific TCRs. In the small 56-69-year group, the increase in depth fell short of significance, most likely because of low power. Because no samples from the day 14 peak response were available, repertoires could be characterized only after the peak T cell response. Conclusions about previously exposed vaccinees were limited because only a handful of AZD1222 recipients were SARS-CoV-2 seropositive at baseline. Participants were mostly white British and included more females than males, and it was suggested by the authors that clonal diversity may have been underestimated.

The time point tag for this specimen amounts to: baseline before first vaccination. Vaccinee samples came from UK trials COV001 and COV002, including a single-blind randomized controlled phase 2/3 trial of AZD1222 (ChAdOx1 nCoV-19) in healthy adults. For TCRbeta chain sequencing, PBMC samples from trial participants were taken at day 0 and at day 28 after the second dose. Comment on this clone: The clone's antigen remains unknown. No base quality information exists; no much larger clone differs at one position.

The CDR3 starts with the cysteine, ends with the phenylalanine, and has 15 residues. CDR3 DNA is the only sequence kept; it has 45 bases, read in frame from the first base. V lost 6 bases and J lost 8 bases; the stretch between them is 17 bases long. In the germline V gene, CDR1 corresponds to MDHEN and CDR2 to SYDVKM. The CDR3 regions of human TCRbeta chains were analyzed by immunosequencing. The original pipeline was this. TCRs in the repertoires were compared against a reference library of SARS-CoV-2-specific TCRs that had been generated with the MIRA antigen-specificity platform. Breadth was defined as the fraction of unique TCRs that were SARS-CoV-2-associated, and depth was defined as the fraction of total T cells that were SARS-CoV-2-associated. Using the MIRA data, every spike-specific TCR was mapped to the spike region that the TCR reacted to and assigned to either a CD4 or a CD8 class. Log10-transformed breadth and depth values were compared by one-way ANOVA with Sidak's multiple comparisons tests. TCRdb re-hosts the immuneACCESS table, in-frame sequences only. Its copies lack some clones; in the studies checked, an unresolved V gene accounts for under half of them, and the cause for the rest is not known. D and trimming were read from the DNA, whereas the V and J calls and clone size are those reported in that table. For this sample there are tens of thousands of clones; roughly 88% appear just once. The top ten constitute roughly 8.7% of the sample.

Sequenced here: peripheral blood, sampled on day 0 of AZD1222 vaccination. This receptor was taken from an adult in good health. In this chain, TRBV28 is recombined with TRBJ1-6; a tentative D call is TRBD1 (5 bases match). The sequence in DNA is TGTGCCAGCAGCCCTCCCGGGACTATAGATTCACCCCTCCACTTT. It translates to CASSPPGTIDSPLHF.